The 29 T cell receptor beta chains presented below share a single source sample, sequenced in a study of shared clonotypes between healthy human individuals. Measured with immunoSEQ multiplex PCR; TCRdb has only the in-frame clones, and not every one. The repertoire holds some 2,000,000 clones, with 95% as singletons. The sample taken for sequencing was naive CD4+ T cells sorted from blood. The subset denotes: CD45RA+ positively selected. The receptors derive from a man aged 18 to 30 in good health.

The gene calls are TRBV29-1 and TRBJ2-3; D ambiguous. The V gene's germline CDR1 is SQVTM and CDR2 ANQGSEA. Deletions cut 0 bases from V and 5 bases from J, with 12 bases between. This CDR3 has 14 residues. CDR3: CSVEDRAQGDTQYF. The CDR3 DNA reads as TGCAGCGTTGAAGATCGGGCCCAAGGAGATACGCAGTATTTT.

Concerning this clone itself: The identical CDR3 is also encoded by other nucleotide sequences in the sample. The chain links TRBV5-4 to TRBJ1-1, with D hard to call. The germline CDR1 and CDR2 sequences are SGHNT and YYREEE (reference sequence). The CDR3 extends over 14 amino acids. Trimming removed 0 bases from V and 1 base from J, with 7 bases in between. CDR3 nucleotide sequence: TGTGCCAGCAGCTTGGGGCAGCAGAACACTGAAGCTTTCTTT. Its translation: CASSLGQQNTEAFF.

The chain links TRBV5-1 to TRBJ2-1; D remains ambiguous. The length of the CDR3 is 13 residues. V was pared by 4 bases and J by 2 bases, with 7 bases between. CDR1 is SGHRS, CDR2 YFSETQ, per germline. CDR3 nucleotides: TGCGCCAGCAGCCCTGAACCCTACAATGAGCAGTTCTTC. It yields the protein CASSPEPYNEQFF.

This clone was counted a single time. The chain uses TRBV10-3 and TRBJ2-1; perhaps D is TRBD1 or TRBD2 (6 bases each). The germline V and J ends were trimmed by 3 bases and 6 bases, with 18 bases remaining between them. CDR3 length equals 16 residues. CDR1 is ENHRY and CDR2 is SYGVKD in the germline V gene. The DNA for the CDR3 is TGTGCCATCAGTGACCGAGGGGGGACCCTCGGCAATGAGCAGTTCTTC. It is translated as CAISDRGGTLGNEQFF.

The chain has TRBV7-2 and TRBJ1-1, with D perhaps matching TRBD1 (6 bases). Germline assignment: CDR1 SGHTA and CDR2 FQGNSA. V was clipped by 0 bases and J by 11 bases, with 10 bases between them. The CDR3 is made up of 12 amino acids. This CDR3 is CASSLARTAAFF. In DNA, the CDR3 is TGTGCCAGCAGCTTAGCGCGGACAGCGGCTTTCTTT.

With regard to this clone: The same CDR3 arises from other DNA sequences in this sample as well. Here the CDR3 reads CASSQGQGTYNEQFF. CDR3 coding DNA: TGCGCCAGCAGCCAGGGACAGGGGACTTACAATGAGCAGTTCTTC. The chain recombines TRBV4-1 with TRBJ2-1; 10 bases line up with TRBD1. From germline, CDR1 is MGHRA and CDR2 YSYEKL. The CDR3 extends over 15 amino acids. Trimming cost V 3 bases and J 4 bases; bases outside gene matches: 3.

The V call is TRBV5-6, the J call TRBJ2-5; D perhaps matches TRBD1 (6 bases). With 4 bases removed from V and 9 bases from J, the gap between germline ends came to 16 bases. Germline CDR1 SGHDT, CDR2 YYEEEE. The CDR3 spans 13 residues. The CDR3 sequence: CASSHRDRLAQYF. The CDR3 region has the DNA TGTGCCAGCAGCCACAGGGATCGCTTGGCCCAGTACTTC.

The rearrangement uses TRBV19 and TRBJ2-1; D possibly matches TRBD1 or TRBD2 (5 bases each). The germline V gene has CDR1 LNHDA and CDR2 SQIVND (reference sequence). The CDR3 has 17 amino acids. The V end was cut by 7 bases, the J end by 1 base, with 20 bases between. The CDR3 spells CASNSSPGRGSYNEQFF. Here the CDR3 DNA reads TGTGCCAGTAACTCCTCTCCGGGACGGGGATCCTACAATGAGCAGTTCTTC.

CDR3 coding DNA: TGTGCCAGCAGCTTAGCTCAGGGTTTAACCGGGGAGCTGTTTTTT. Protein product: CASSLAQGLTGELFF. The rearrangement uses TRBV7-2 and TRBJ2-2; D may be TRBD1 (5 bases). Trimming stripped 0 bases from V and 5 bases from J, with 10 bases between. Germline CDR1 reads SGHTA; CDR2 reads FQGNSA. The length of the CDR3 is 15 residues. The full variable domain, in which reference TRBV7-2 and TRBJ2-2 provide the parts outside the CDR3, is GAGVSQSPSNKVTEKGKDVELRCDPISGHTALYWYRQSLGQGLEFLIYFQGNSAPDKSGLPSDRFSAERTGGSVSTLTIQRTQQEDSAVYLCASSLAQGLTGELFFGEGSRLTVL.

A single count supports this clone. This chain links TRBV7-2 with TRBJ1-5; TRBD1 matches at 9 bases. In germline, CDR1 is SGHTA, CDR2 FQGNSA. With V trimmed by 5 bases and J by 8 bases, 7 bases remained unmatched. The CDR3 spans 14 residues. In nucleotides, the CDR3 is TGTGCCAGCAGCAGGGGACAGGGCGTGGAGCCCCAGCATTTT. As protein: CASSRGQGVEPQHF.

This clone was counted a single time. The chain recombines TRBV5-1 with TRBJ2-1; TRBD2 matches 13 bases. This CDR3 has 16 amino acids. J lost 10 bases, V lost 4 bases, and 11 bases had no gene match. Germline lookup yields CDR1 SGHRS and CDR2 YFSETQ. The CDR3 nucleotides read TGCGCCAGCAGCCCACGGACTAGCGGGGGCCTAGGAGAGCAGTTCTTC. This translates into CASSPRTSGGLGEQFF.

Regarding this clone: The same CDR3 arises from other DNA sequences in this sample as well. V gene TRBV20-1 combines with J gene TRBJ2-5, with D uncertain. V was shortened by 5 bases and J by 5 bases, with 6 bases between the two germline ends. The CDR3 has 10 amino acids. Germline V gene data show CDR1 as DFQATT and CDR2 as SNEGSKA (reference sequence). Here the CDR3 DNA reads TGCAGTGCTTTCCAGGAGACCCAGTACTTC. It translates to CSAFQETQYF.

This clone was seen a single time. The gene calls are TRBV28 and TRBJ2-7; 9 bases agree with TRBD2. The germline gives CDR1 MDHEN, CDR2 SYDVKM. The CDR3 has 16 residues. V was clipped by 6 bases and J by 2 bases; unmatched bases: 11. The CDR3: CASRGKRGVPPYEQYF. The CDR3 nucleotides are TGTGCCAGCAGGGGGAAGCGGGGGGTCCCCCCCTACGAGCAGTACTTC.

The rearrangement uses TRBV7-2 and TRBJ1-4, with D possibly TRBD1 on 6 matching bases. The CDR3 runs 15 residues. Germline V gives CDR1 SGHTA, CDR2 FQGNSA. Trimming stripped 1 base from V and 5 bases from J, with 11 bases between. The DNA for the CDR3 is TGTGCCAGCAGCTTAGATCCAGGGGTAAATGAAAAACTGTTTTTT. Translating it yields CASSLDPGVNEKLFF.

The genes are TRBV6-5 and TRBJ1-6; 8 nucleotides agree with TRBD1. CDR3 length: 15 amino acids. Germline V lookup: CDR1 MNHEY, CDR2 SVGAGI. The J segment lost 7 bases and the V segment lost 6 bases, leaving 8 bases of the junction unmatched. CDR3 DNA: TGTGCCAGCAGCCCGGACAGGGTCTCCAATTCACCCCTCCACTTT. Its translation is CASSPDRVSNSPLHF.

The CDR3 region has the DNA TGTGCCAGCAGGATACAGGGTAGCGGCTACACCTTC. This translates into CASRIQGSGYTF. This sequence joins TRBV28 and TRBJ1-2, with a tentative D call TRBD1 (6 bases). Germline CDR1 is MDHEN and CDR2 is SYDVKM. The V end was cut by 6 bases, the J end by 8 bases, with 13 bases between. CDR3 length: 12 residues.

V gene TRBV28 combines with J gene TRBJ1-4; 10 nucleotides line up with TRBD1. The CDR3 is made up of 15 amino acids. Germline loops: CDR1 MDHEN, CDR2 SYDVKM. V gave up 6 bases and J gave up 2 bases; unmatched junction bases: 3. The CDR3 protein is CASRTGGDTNEKLFF. CDR3 coding DNA: TGTGCCAGCAGGACAGGGGGCGATACTAATGAAAAACTGTTTTTT.

The chain couples TRBV10-1 to TRBJ1-1, with D possibly matching TRBD1 (6 bases). The V end was cut by 0 bases, the J end by 1 base, with 9 bases between. The CDR3 contains 15 residues. Per germline, CDR1 WNHNN and CDR2 SYGVQD (reference sequence). CDR3 region: CASSESPGANTEAFF. For the CDR3, the DNA is TGCGCCAGCAGTGAGTCGCCGGGGGCGAACACTGAAGCTTTCTTT.

The rearrangement links TRBV6-1 to TRBJ2-7; 9 bases are shared with TRBD1. Trimming cost V 6 bases and J 1 base; bases outside gene matches: 4. The germline V gene has CDR1 MNHNS and CDR2 SASEGT. The CDR3 loop spans 14 amino acids. The DNA of the CDR3 is TGTGCCAGCAGCGTGGACAGGGGATCCTACGAGCAGTACTTC. As protein: CASSVDRGSYEQYF.

The chain joins TRBV28 to TRBJ1-4, with D unclear. V was trimmed by 2 bases and J by 5 bases, leaving 12 bases between them. The germline gives CDR1 MDHEN, CDR2 SYDVKM. This CDR3 has 15 residues. CDR3 region: CASSLQRVGNEKLFF. Here the CDR3 DNA reads TGTGCCAGCAGTTTACAAAGAGTGGGGAATGAAAAACTGTTTTTT.

The J gene is TRBJ2-6, the V gene TRBV5-4; D possibly uses TRBD1 or TRBD2 (6 bases each). Germline V gives CDR1 SGHNT, CDR2 YYREEE (reference sequence). CDR3 size: 19 residues. V lost 1 base to trimming and J lost 0 bases, with 17 bases between them. Here the CDR3 DNA reads TGTGCCAGCAGCTTGTTAGGGGGGACTCCTTTCTCTGGGGCCAACGTCCTGACTTTC. Its translation: CASSLLGGTPFSGANVLTF.

As regards this clone: The sample has other DNA sequences that encode this CDR3 too. The gene calls are TRBV11-2 and TRBJ2-7, with 10 bases aligning to TRBD2. The CDR3 runs 15 residues. Germline CDR1 and CDR2: SGHAT and FQNNGV. The J segment lost 0 bases and the V segment lost 1 base, leaving 0 bases of the junction unmatched. This CDR3 reads CASSLASGGSYEQYF. As DNA, the CDR3 is TGTGCCAGCAGCTTAGCTAGCGGGGGCTCCTACGAGCAGTACTTC.

As DNA, the CDR3 is TGTGCCAGCAGCTTAGAGGGGAAGGGTAGCTCTGGAAACACCATATATTTT. Its translation is CASSLEGKGSSGNTIYF. The chain links TRBV7-2 to TRBJ1-3; weak D call: TRBD1 (5 bases). This CDR3 comprises 17 residues. V lost 1 base and J lost 0, with 13 bases in between. Germline CDR1 and CDR2: SGHTA and FQGNSA.

The chain couples TRBV4-3 to TRBJ2-5; 9 bases map to TRBD1. The CDR3 spans 15 residues. J was trimmed by 7 bases and V by 0 bases; bases with no gene match: 6. Looked up from germline, CDR1 is LGHNA and CDR2 is YSLEER. CDR3 region: CASSQERTGASTQYF. DNA for the CDR3: TGCGCCAGCAGCCAAGAAAGGACAGGGGCTTCGACCCAGTACTTC.

V is TRBV6-7 and J is TRBJ2-2; weak D call: TRBD2 (6 bases). TRBV6-7 is noted as an ORF with a role that remains uncertain. The CDR3 runs to 12 residues. The CDR3 nucleotides are TGTGCGGGAGGTGCGAACACCGGGGAGCTGTTTTTT. It codes for CAGGANTGELFF.

This clone was observed a single time. This chain joins TRBV2 and TRBJ1-2; TRBD1 is a possible D gene (6 bases). The CDR3 consists of 14 residues. Trimming shortened V by 6 bases and J by 7 bases, and 18 bases separated the two germline ends. Germline V gene lookup returns CDR1 SNHLY and CDR2 FYNNEI. Here the CDR3 DNA reads TGTGCCAGCAGAGAGGACAGTGGAGTCTCTGGCTACACCTTC. Its protein product is CASREDSGVSGYTF.

The chain has TRBV11-2 and TRBJ1-4; D is unclear. The CDR3 covers 14 residues. Germline-derived CDR1 and CDR2 are SGHAT and FQNNGV. V dropped 4 bases and J dropped 5 bases, with 11 bases sitting between them. The CDR3 bases are TGTGCCAGCAGCTACCGGGGTGGGAATGAAAAACTGTTTTTT. It specifies CASSYRGGNEKLFF.

The chain couples TRBV5-4 to TRBJ2-5, with a weak D call TRBD1 (5 bases). The CDR3 consists of 15 residues. Germline V gene data show CDR1 as SGHNT and CDR2 as YYREEE (reference sequence). V lost 2 bases to trimming and J lost 2 bases, with 13 bases between them. CDR3 loop: CASSLGQSRQETQYF. The CDR3 DNA reads as TGTGCCAGCAGCTTAGGACAAAGCCGGCAAGAGACCCAGTACTTC. Full variable domain (outside the CDR3, taken from reference TRBV5-4 and TRBJ2-5): ETGVTQSPTHLIKTRGQQVTLRCSSQSGHNTVSWYQQALGQGPQFIFQYYREEENGRGNFPPRFSGLQFPNYSSELNVNALELDDSALYLCASSLGQSRQETQYFGPGTRLLVL.

This clone came up once. The V gene is TRBV5-6, the J gene TRBJ1-2, with D perhaps TRBD1 (5 bases). CDR1 and CDR2 (germline): SGHDT, YYEEEE. This CDR3 has 16 residues. Trimming shortened V by 0 bases and J by 0 bases, and 12 bases separated the two germline ends. The CDR3 loop is CASSLGLGPANYGYTF. In DNA form, the CDR3 reads TGTGCCAGCAGCTTGGGTTTGGGGCCAGCTAACTATGGCTACACCTTC.